This T cell receptor beta chain was retrieved from a study of Ad26.COV2.S vaccination and SARS-CoV-2 variants. Background on the study: Once, or twice with 56 days between doses, Ad26.COV2.S was given intramuscularly.

Notes on the study in general: In vaccinated individuals, spike-specific CD8+ and CD4+ T cell responses reportedly displayed substantial breadth.

The treatment is: around 19 received Ad26.COV2.S at low or high dose, single or two shots; about 5 received placebo; per-sample allocation not given. At day 63 after the first vaccine or placebo injection, samples were drawn. As to this clone: Its specificity is not known.

Profiling relied on immunoSEQ multiplex PCR, and the TCRdb table lists in-frame clones only, not all of them. The sample includes over 400,000 clones, around 92% seen only once; the top ten take more than 1.5%. The sequencing used peripheral blood, collected in a trial of Ad26.COV2.S vaccine versus placebo. The receptor comes from a person aged 18 to 59 who received the Ad26.COV2.S COVID-19 vaccine or a placebo.

CDR3 amino acids: CASSTRDRRLNWYTEAFF. The CDR3 bases are TGTGCCAGTAGTACCAGGGACAGGCGATTAAATTGGTACACTGAAGCTTTCTTT. The chain couples TRBV19 to TRBJ1-1, with TRBD1 matching over 8 bases. V was clipped by 4 bases and J by 3 bases; unmatched bases: 16. CDR1 and CDR2 from the germline V gene are LNHDA and SQIVND (reference sequence). This CDR3 comprises 18 residues. The full variable domain, rest sourced from reference TRBV19 and TRBJ1-1, is DGGITQSPKYLFRKEGQNVTLSCEQNLNHDAMYWYRQDPGQGLRLIYYSQIVNDFQKGDIAEGYSVSREKKESFPLTVTSAQKNPTAFYLCASSTRDRRLNWYTEAFFGQGTRLTVV.